This T cell receptor beta chain was captured by sequencing in a study of T cell responses to AZD1222 COVID-19 vaccine. Whole-study findings and limits: The span of vaccine-associated CD4 TCRs extended across spike, with dominance at 160-218 and 743-854.

The CDR3 is 15 amino acids. Trimming stripped 6 bases from V and 7 bases from J, with 20 bases between. Germline V lookup: CDR1 MDHEN, CDR2 SYDVKM. Assay: immunoSEQ multiplex PCR; the TCRdb copy retains only in-frame clones and omits some. The data contain 210,000 or so clones, around 94% of them seen just once; the ten biggest clones take up approximately 1.5%. A word on this clone: Its cognate antigen is unknown.

This receptor was taken from an adult who received the MenACWY meningococcal vaccine as a control. V is TRBV28 and J is TRBJ2-3; D is tentatively TRBD1 or TRBD2 (5 bases each). The source was peripheral blood, collected 28 days after the second dose of the MenACWY control vaccine. This CDR3 is CASSSGQATLNTQYF. The DNA of the CDR3 is TGTGCCAGCAGCTCGGGGCAAGCGACCCTTAATACGCAGTATTTT.